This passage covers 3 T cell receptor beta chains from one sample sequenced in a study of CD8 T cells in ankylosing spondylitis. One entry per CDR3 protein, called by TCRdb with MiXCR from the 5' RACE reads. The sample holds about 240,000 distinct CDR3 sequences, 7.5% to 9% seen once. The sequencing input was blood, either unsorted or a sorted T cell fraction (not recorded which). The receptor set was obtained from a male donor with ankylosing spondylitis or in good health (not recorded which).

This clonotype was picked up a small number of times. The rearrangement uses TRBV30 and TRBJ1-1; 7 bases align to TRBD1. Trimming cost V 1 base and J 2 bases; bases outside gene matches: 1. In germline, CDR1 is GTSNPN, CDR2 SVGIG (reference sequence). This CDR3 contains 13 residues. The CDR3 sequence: CAWSGQGNTEAFF. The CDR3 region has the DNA TGTGCCTGGAGTGGACAGGGTAACACTGAAGCTTTCTTT.

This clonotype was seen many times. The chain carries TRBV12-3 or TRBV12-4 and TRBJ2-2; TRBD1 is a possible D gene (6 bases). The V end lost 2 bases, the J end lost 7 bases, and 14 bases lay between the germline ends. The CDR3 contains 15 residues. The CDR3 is CASSLQGIRGGELFF. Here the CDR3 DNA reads TGTGCCAGCAGTTTACAGGGAATCAGGGGCGGGGAGCTGTTTTTT.

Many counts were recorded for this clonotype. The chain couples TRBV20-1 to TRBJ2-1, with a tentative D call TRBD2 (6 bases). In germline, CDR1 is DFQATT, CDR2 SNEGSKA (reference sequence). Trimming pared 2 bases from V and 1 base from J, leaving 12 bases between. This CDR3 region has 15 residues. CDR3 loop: CSARLAGYSYNEQFF. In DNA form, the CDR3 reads TGCAGTGCTAGACTGGCGGGATATTCCTACAATGAGCAGTTCTTC.